The 16 T cell receptor beta chains given below trace back to one sample, sequenced in a study of cytomegalovirus exposure and HLA in healthy donors. The PCR made use of 60 Vbeta and 13 Jbeta primers. Profiled with immunoSEQ multiplex PCR; TCRdb holds only in-frame clones, not every one. The sample holds roughly 180,000 clones, about 80% seen once. Sample: PBMCs. Receptors were obtained from a man aged 25 to 40 in good health and CMV-seropositive.

The V call is TRBV6-6, the J call TRBJ2-7, with 11 bases fitting TRBD2. CDR1 is MNHNY, CDR2 SVGAGI, per germline (reference sequence). The CDR3 totals 16 residues. V gave up 0 bases and J gave up 6 bases; unmatched junction bases: 7. This CDR3 reads CASSYSSGRVHSEQYF. CDR3 nucleotides: TGTGCCAGCAGTTACTCTAGCGGGAGGGTTCACTCCGAGCAGTACTTC.

The chain employs TRBV5-5 and TRBJ1-1, with D unclear. Trimming pared 4 bases from V and 11 bases from J, leaving 24 bases between. Germline V gene sequence: CDR1 SGHKS, CDR2 YYEKEE (reference sequence). The CDR3 has 15 residues. CDR3 DNA sequence: TGTGCCAGCAGCCCTGCGGGTTCGGCGGGTCATTCGGCTTTCTTT. This encodes CASSPAGSAGHSAFF.

V is TRBV18 and J is TRBJ2-7; D perhaps matches TRBD1 (6 bases). With 5 bases removed from V and 6 bases from J, the gap between germline ends came to 14 bases. This CDR3 has 13 amino acids. Germline assignment: CDR1 KGHSH and CDR2 LQKENI. The CDR3 reads CASSYNRVLEQYF. The CDR3 DNA reads as TGTGCCAGCTCATACAACAGGGTGCTCGAGCAGTACTTC. Together with reference TRBV18 and TRBJ2-7, the CDR3 gives the full variable domain: NAGVMQNPRHLVRRRGQEARLRCSPMKGHSHVYWYRQLPEEGLKFMVYLQKENIIDESGMPKERFSAEFPKEGPSILRIQQVVRGDSAAYFCASSYNRVLEQYFGPGTRLTVT.

The V and J genes are TRBV5-1 and TRBJ2-4, with 8 bases fitting TRBD2. CDR1 is SGHRS, CDR2 YFSETQ, per germline. The CDR3 totals 13 residues. V was clipped by 0 bases and J by 8 bases; unmatched bases: 1. CDR3 residues: CASSLAGGDIQYF. CDR3 nucleotide sequence: TGCGCCAGCAGCTTGGCCGGGGGGGACATTCAGTACTTC.

The chain has TRBV15 and TRBJ1-1; 9 nucleotides align to TRBD1. This CDR3 spans 16 amino acids. From germline, CDR1 is LNHNV and CDR2 YYDKDF (reference sequence). The V and J ends lost 2 bases and 4 bases, in that order; junction bases with no gene match: 8. The CDR3 region has the DNA TGTGCCACCAGCAGATGGACAGGGGCTTTGGGCACTGAAGCTTTCTTT. Its translation is CATSRWTGALGTEAFF.

V is TRBV5-6 and J is TRBJ1-2, with 7 bases lining up with TRBD1. This CDR3 has 14 residues. The V and J ends lost 0 bases and 4 bases, in that order; junction bases with no gene match: 3. Looked up from germline, CDR1 is SGHDT and CDR2 is YYEEEE. In DNA form, the CDR3 reads TGTGCCAGCAGCTTGGACCGGGACAGCTATGGCTACACCTTC. It specifies CASSLDRDSYGYTF.

This clone was found once. The gene calls are TRBV5-1 and TRBJ1-6; tentatively, D is TRBD1 (6 bases). Germline assignment: CDR1 SGHRS and CDR2 YFSETQ. The CDR3 length is 16 residues. The V gene lost 2 bases and the J gene lost 7 bases, with 16 bases spanning the gap. DNA of the CDR3: TGCGCCAGCAGCTTATTGGGGGCGAACGGGAATTCACCCCTCCACTTT. This gives the protein CASSLLGANGNSPLHF.

The chain employs TRBV6-1 and TRBJ2-7; 10 nucleotides agree with TRBD2. The CDR3 runs to 13 residues. Trimming cost V 7 bases and J 3 bases; bases outside gene matches: 3. CDR1 and CDR2 from the germline V gene are MNHNS and SASEGT. CDR3 residues: CASMLAGVYEQYF. The CDR3 DNA reads as TGTGCCAGCATGCTAGCGGGAGTCTACGAGCAGTACTTC.

The V gene is TRBV5-1, the J gene TRBJ1-2; TRBD1 agrees at 7 bases. The germline V gene encodes CDR1 SGHRS and CDR2 YFSETQ. J gave up 8 bases and V 0 bases, and 1 base lay outside the gene matches. This CDR3 region has 12 residues. The CDR3 region is CASSLAGQGYTF. CDR3 sequence (DNA): TGCGCCAGCAGCTTGGCGGGACAGGGCTACACCTTC.

The chain links TRBV30 to TRBJ2-3; TRBD2 aligns across 8 bases. Germline values: CDR1 GTSNPN, CDR2 SVGIG (reference sequence). Trimming removed 5 bases from V and 8 bases from J; junction bases left unmatched: 12. This CDR3 has 14 residues. The chain's CDR3 is CAWALAGWGATQYF. CDR3 nucleotides: TGTGCCTGGGCTCTAGCGGGTTGGGGCGCTACGCAGTATTTT.

The genes are TRBV6-8 and TRBJ2-1, with D tentatively TRBD1 (6 bases). CDR1 is MNHGY and CDR2 is SAAAGT in the germline V gene. There are 17 residues in the CDR3. V shed 6 bases and J shed 4 bases, with 22 bases lying between them. CDR3 loop: CASRSGVLGLRYNEQFF. The CDR3 bases are TGTGCCAGCAGATCAGGGGTTTTAGGTTTGAGGTACAATGAGCAGTTCTTC.

This clone was seen a single time. This rearrangement joins TRBV6-5 to TRBJ2-7; no clear D. In germline, CDR1 is MNHEY, CDR2 SVGAGI. The CDR3 extends over 11 amino acids. V lost 4 bases and J lost 4, with 5 bases in between. The DNA for the CDR3 is TGTGCCAGCAGTTCGGTTTACGAGCAGTACTTC. Translated, it gives CASSSVYEQYF.

The chain recombines TRBV4-1 with TRBJ2-1, with D possibly TRBD1 on 5 matching bases. The V end lost 3 bases, the J end lost 9 bases, and 9 bases lay between the germline ends. Germline lookup yields CDR1 MGHRA and CDR2 YSYEKL. CDR3 length: 12 residues. The CDR3 loop is CASSHRGSEQFF. In DNA form, the CDR3 reads TGCGCCAGCAGCCATAGGGGCAGTGAGCAGTTCTTC.

The chain couples TRBV7-9 to TRBJ2-1; 11 positions agree with TRBD1. J gave up 7 bases and V 0 bases, and 5 bases lay outside the gene matches. There are 16 residues in the CDR3. The germline V gene encodes CDR1 SEHNR and CDR2 FQNEAQ (reference sequence). The CDR3 DNA sequence: TGTGCCAGCAGCTTAGCTGGGACAGGGGGGATAAATGAGCAGTTCTTC. Encoded protein: CASSLAGTGGINEQFF.

As DNA, the CDR3 is TGTGCCAGCACCAAAAGAGGGAGGGCCCCAGATACGCAGTATTTT. Its protein product is CASTKRGRAPDTQYF. This rearrangement joins TRBV2 to TRBJ2-3; 7 nucleotides agree with TRBD2. Germline V gene sequence: CDR1 SNHLY, CDR2 FYNNEI. Trimming at V came to 7 bases and at J to 4 bases, leaving 11 bases not matched to a gene. This CDR3 has 15 residues.

The genes are TRBV9 and TRBJ1-4; no firm D call. Between the trimmed V and J ends, which lost 0 bases and 0 bases, there was a span of 9 bases. This CDR3 comprises 16 residues. The germline V gene encodes CDR1 SGDLS and CDR2 YYNGEE. The CDR3 here is CASSVGASPTNEKLFF. The CDR3 nucleotides are TGTGCCAGCAGCGTAGGAGCAAGTCCAACTAATGAAAAACTGTTTTTT.